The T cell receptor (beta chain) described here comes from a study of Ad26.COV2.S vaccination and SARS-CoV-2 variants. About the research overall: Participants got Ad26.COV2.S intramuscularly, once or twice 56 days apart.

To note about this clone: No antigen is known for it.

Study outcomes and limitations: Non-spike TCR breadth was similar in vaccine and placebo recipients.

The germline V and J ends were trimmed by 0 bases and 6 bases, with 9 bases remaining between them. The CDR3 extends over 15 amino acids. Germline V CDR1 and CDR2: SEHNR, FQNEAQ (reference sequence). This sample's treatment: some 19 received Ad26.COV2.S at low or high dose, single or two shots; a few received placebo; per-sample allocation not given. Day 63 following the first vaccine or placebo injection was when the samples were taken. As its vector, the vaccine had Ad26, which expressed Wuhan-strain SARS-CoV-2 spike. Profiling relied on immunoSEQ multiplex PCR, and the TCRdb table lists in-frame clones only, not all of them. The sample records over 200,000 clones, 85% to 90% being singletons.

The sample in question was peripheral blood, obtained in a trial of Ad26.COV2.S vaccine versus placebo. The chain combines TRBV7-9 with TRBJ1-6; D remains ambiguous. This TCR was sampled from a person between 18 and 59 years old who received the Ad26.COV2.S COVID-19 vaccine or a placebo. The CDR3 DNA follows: TGTGCCAGCAGCTTAGCGGCAGGTACTAATTCACCCCTCCACTTT. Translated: CASSLAAGTNSPLHF.